This is a list of T cell receptor beta chains from one sample in a study of shared clonotypes between healthy human individuals. Profiled with immunoSEQ multiplex PCR; TCRdb holds only in-frame clones, not every one. In the table there are roughly 2,500,000 clones, approximately 93% of which are singletons. What was sequenced was naive CD4+ T cells from PBMCs. The receptors originated from a man younger than 30 in good health. Some clones in this sample may be carry-over from other donors' samples. The CDR3 runs from the conserved cysteine through the conserved F or W. A D gene is named only where the DNA matches it firmly.

d_gene,j_gene,v_gene,CDR3aa,CDR3nt
TRBD1,TRBJ2-5,TRBV5-4,CASTGGETQYF,TGTGCCAGTACAGGGGGAGAGACCCAGTACTTC
NA,TRBJ2-2,TRBV5-6,CASSLEGASGNTGELFF,TGTGCCAGCAGCTTGGAGGGGGCTAGCGGGAACACCGGGGAGCTGTTTTTT
NA,TRBJ1-5,TRBV18,CASSPTGSTSQPQHF,TGTGCCAGCTCTCCGACAGGTTCCACCTCTCAGCCCCAGCATTTT
NA,TRBJ2-7,TRBV5-1,CASSFSGLSYEQYF,TGCGCCAGCAGCTTTAGCGGCCTCTCCTACGAGCAGTACTTC
TRBD2,TRBJ2-7,TRBV18,CASSQASGTDEQYF,TGTGCCAGCTCACAGGCTAGCGGGACGGACGAGCAGTACTTC
NA,TRBJ2-7,TRBV18,CASSPGYVWGSQPSYEQYF,TGTGCCAGCTCACCTGGGTACGTATGGGGGAGCCAACCTTCCTACGAGCAGTACTTC
NA,TRBJ1-4,TRBV30,CAWSLLGRHEKLFF,TGTGCCTGGAGTCTGCTGGGACGCCATGAAAAACTGTTTTTT
NA,TRBJ2-1,TRBV18,CASSPSRGNEQFF,TGTGCCAGCTCACCGTCTCGGGGCAATGAGCAGTTCTTC
NA,TRBJ1-5,TRBV28,CASSLYAQPQHF,TGTGCCAGCAGTTTATATGCCCAGCCCCAGCATTTT
NA,TRBJ1-3,TRBV5-1,CASSRDTPATIYF,TGCGCCAGCAGCCGGGACACCCCCGCCACCATATATTTT
TRBD2,TRBJ2-7,TRBV7-8,CASSLGLAGGSYEQYF,TGTGCCAGCAGCTTAGGGCTAGCGGGAGGCTCCTACGAGCAGTACTTC
TRBD2,TRBJ2-7,TRBV10-2,CASRESTPGTSGYEQYF,TGCGCCAGCAGAGAATCAACCCCCGGGACTAGCGGCTACGAGCAGTACTTC
TRBD1,TRBJ2-1,TRBV7-6,CASSLGDRYNEQFF,TGTGCCAGCAGCTTAGGGGACAGGTACAATGAGCAGTTCTTC
NA,TRBJ1-2,TRBV14,CASSQDQGRNTF,TGTGCCAGCAGCCAAGACCAGGGGAGGAACACCTTC
NA,TRBJ2-7,TRBV5-1,CASSLFSGSSEQYF,TGCGCCAGCAGCTTGTTCTCAGGGTCTAGCGAGCAGTACTTC
TRBD1,TRBJ2-7,TRBV6-5,CASRRTGGHEQYF,TGTGCCAGCAGGAGGACAGGGGGACACGAGCAGTACTTC
TRBD1,TRBJ2-7,TRBV2,CASSERQGLPYYEQYF,TGTGCCAGCAGTGAGAGACAGGGCCTCCCCTACTACGAGCAGTACTTC
NA,TRBJ2-7,TRBV7-9,CASSLGRNYEQYF,TGTGCCAGCAGCTTGGGACGGAATTACGAGCAGTACTTC
TRBD2,TRBJ2-1,TRBV4-1,CASSQAQSGTYNEQFF,TGCGCCAGCAGCCAAGCCCAGAGCGGGACCTACAATGAGCAGTTCTTC
NA,TRBJ2-1,TRBV15,CATSKDNEQFF,TGTGCCACCAGCAAAGACAATGAGCAGTTCTTC